Presented here are 10 T cell receptor beta chains from one specimen sequenced in a study of T cells in tuberculosis. The data were produced by immunoSEQ multiplex PCR, yet TCRdb's version contains in-frame clones alone and is incomplete. The sample has 35,000 to 50,000 clones, approximately 94% seen once. Source material: PBMCs. These receptors all come from a donor aged 10-29 years with latent tuberculosis or without tuberculosis infection. Some clones in this sample may be carry-over from other donors' samples.

This clone came up once. This sequence joins TRBV25-1 and TRBJ2-7, with 11 bases that match TRBD1. Trimming took 6 bases from V and 4 from J; bases not matched to a gene: 8. The CDR3 covers 15 residues. Germline CDR1 and CDR2: MGHDK and SYGVNS. The CDR3 spells CASSERTGGIYEQYF. DNA of the CDR3: TGTGCCAGCAGCGAAAGGACAGGGGGCATTTACGAGCAGTACTTC.

V and J are TRBV9 and TRBJ2-7; 9 bases match TRBD2. Losses at the gene ends were 3 bases for V and 6 bases for J; bases not matched to a gene: 13. The CDR3 has 16 residues. The germline gives CDR1 SGDLS, CDR2 YYNGEE. The CDR3 spells CASSGAAAGGPGEQYF. The CDR3 DNA follows: TGTGCCAGCAGCGGGGCGGCGGCGGGAGGGCCTGGCGAGCAGTACTTC. The variable domain in full, with the rest retrieved from reference TRBV9 and TRBJ2-7, is DSGVTQTPKHLITATGQRVTLRCSPRSGDLSVYWYQQSLDQGLQFLIQYYNGEERAKGNILERFSAQQFPDLHSELNLSSLELGDSALYFCASSGAAAGGPGEQYFGPGTRLTVT.

The V gene is TRBV7-2, the J gene TRBJ1-3; D gene unclear. The CDR3 is 15 residues long. CDR1 is SGHTA and CDR2 is FQGNSA in the germline V gene. The V end was cut by 5 bases, the J end by 0 bases, with 11 bases between. CDR3 nucleotides: TGTGCCAGCAGCCCGATAGTCGGCTCTGGAAACACCATATATTTT. Translating gives CASSPIVGSGNTIYF.

The V call is TRBV5-6, the J call TRBJ2-1; D gene ambiguous. The CDR3 spans 16 residues. CDR1 SGHDT and CDR2 YYEEEE come from the germline V gene. With 4 bases removed from V and 0 bases from J, the gap between germline ends came to 14 bases. The CDR3 reads CASSLYLKRSYNEQFF. The CDR3 DNA follows: TGTGCCAGCAGCCTCTACCTTAAGCGCTCCTACAATGAGCAGTTCTTC. The variable domain in full, with the rest retrieved from reference TRBV5-6 and TRBJ2-1, is DAGVTQSPTHLIKTRGQQVTLRCSPKSGHDTVSWYQQALGQGPQFIFQYYEEEERQRGNFPDRFSGHQFPNYSSELNVNALLLGDSALYLCASSLYLKRSYNEQFFGPGTRLTVL.

The CDR3 bases are TGTGCCAGCAGCGGTTTAGGGGTGGTAGAGACCCAGTACTTC. Translated: CASSGLGVVETQYF. The chain carries TRBV28 and TRBJ2-5; a possible D gene is TRBD1 (5 bases). The CDR3 runs to 14 residues. V lost 6 bases to trimming and J lost 4 bases, with 15 bases between them. Germline V gene lookup returns CDR1 MDHEN and CDR2 SYDVKM. The entire variable domain, with the rest obtained from reference TRBV28 and TRBJ2-5, is as follows: DVKVTQSSRYLVKRTGEKVFLECVQDMDHENMFWYRQDPGLGLRLIYFSYDVKMKEKGDIPEGYSVSREKKERFSLILESASTNQTSMYLCASSGLGVVETQYFGPGTRLLVL.

The CDR3 nucleotides read TGTGCCAGCAGCCATGCTCAGGGGTTCTCTAACTATGGCTACACCTTC. Translated: CASSHAQGFSNYGYTF. The V call is TRBV4-2, the J call TRBJ1-2, with a weak D call TRBD1 (6 bases). V was clipped by 3 bases and J by 0 bases, with 14 bases between them. Germline values: CDR1 LGHNA, CDR2 YNFKEQ. The CDR3 is 16 residues long.

The rearrangement links TRBV10-3 to TRBJ2-1; 8 nucleotides line up with TRBD2. This CDR3 is 17 amino acids long. Germline CDR1 is ENHRY and CDR2 is SYGVKD. Unmatched junction bases numbered 10, after V lost 6 bases and J lost 0 bases. CDR3 sequence: CAIRGDFSGNSYNEQFF. CDR3 nucleotides: TGTGCCATCAGGGGGGATTTTAGCGGGAACTCCTACAATGAGCAGTTCTTC.

The genes are TRBV4-3 and TRBJ2-7, with unresolved D. V was shortened by 1 base and J by 1 base, with 5 bases between the two germline ends. Germline-derived CDR1 and CDR2 are LGHNA and YSLEER. The CDR3 is 13 amino acids. The CDR3 reads CASSQGPSYEQYF. DNA for the CDR3: TGCGCCAGCAGCCAAGGTCCGTCCTACGAGCAGTACTTC.

V gene TRBV6-1 combines with J gene TRBJ1-5; D perhaps matches TRBD1 (5 bases). Trimming removed 2 bases at V and 7 bases at J, with 15 bases between. The CDR3 is 15 residues long. Germline assignment: CDR1 MNHNS and CDR2 SASEGT. CDR3 DNA: TGTGCCAGCAGTGAATGGGGGGGAGCAGAGCAGCCCCAGCATTTT. Translating gives CASSEWGGAEQPQHF.

CDR3 loop: CASSDSFRRDTEAFF. CDR3 in DNA: TGTGCCAGCAGTGACTCGTTTCGACGGGACACTGAAGCTTTCTTT. This rearrangement joins TRBV6-1 to TRBJ1-1; D gene uncertain. Germline V gene lookup returns CDR1 MNHNS and CDR2 SASEGT. With 3 bases removed from V and 3 bases from J, the gap between germline ends came to 14 bases. The CDR3 is 15 residues long.